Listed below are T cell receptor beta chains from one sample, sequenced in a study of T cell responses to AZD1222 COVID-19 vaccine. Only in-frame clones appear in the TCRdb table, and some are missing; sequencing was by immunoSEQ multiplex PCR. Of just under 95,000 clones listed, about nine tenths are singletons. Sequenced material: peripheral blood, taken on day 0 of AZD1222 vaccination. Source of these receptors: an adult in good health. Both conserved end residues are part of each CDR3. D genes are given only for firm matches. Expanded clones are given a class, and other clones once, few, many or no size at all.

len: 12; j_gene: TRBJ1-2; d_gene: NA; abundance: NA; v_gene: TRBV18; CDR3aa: CASSPDRGGYTF; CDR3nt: TGTGCCAGCTCACCAGATCGGGGTGGCTACACCTTC
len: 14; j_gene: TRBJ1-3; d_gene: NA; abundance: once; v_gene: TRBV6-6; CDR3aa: CASSYTGQGNTIYF; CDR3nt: TGTGCCAGCAGTTACACCGGACAGGGAAACACCATATATTTT
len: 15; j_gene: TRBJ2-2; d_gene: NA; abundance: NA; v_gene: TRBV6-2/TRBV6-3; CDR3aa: CASSYEGGLGGELFF; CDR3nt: TGTGCCAGCAGTTATGAGGGGGGCCTTGGCGGGGAGCTGTTTTTT
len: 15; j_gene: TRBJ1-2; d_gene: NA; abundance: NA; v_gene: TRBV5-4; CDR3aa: CASSLAGDRPRGYTF; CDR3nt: TGTGCCAGCAGCTTGGCCGGAGACAGGCCCCGGGGCTACACCTTC
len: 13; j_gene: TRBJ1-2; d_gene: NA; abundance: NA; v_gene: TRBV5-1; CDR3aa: CASSLGADYGYTF; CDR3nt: TGCGCCAGCAGCTTGGGGGCAGACTATGGCTACACCTTC
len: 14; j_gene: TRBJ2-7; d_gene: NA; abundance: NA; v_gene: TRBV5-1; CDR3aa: CASRVGSASYEQYF; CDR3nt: TGCGCCAGCAGGGTGGGTAGCGCCTCCTACGAGCAGTACTTC
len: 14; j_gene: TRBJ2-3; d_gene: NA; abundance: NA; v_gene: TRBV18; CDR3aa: CASSPGFSTDTQYF; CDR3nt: TGTGCCAGCTCACCCGGGTTCAGCACAGATACGCAGTATTTT
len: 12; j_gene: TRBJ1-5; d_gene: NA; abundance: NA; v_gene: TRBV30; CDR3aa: CAGSGTDQPQHF; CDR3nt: TGTGCCGGTTCCGGGACCGATCAGCCCCAGCATTTT
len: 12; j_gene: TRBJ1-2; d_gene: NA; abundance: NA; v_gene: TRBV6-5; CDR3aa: CASSRQSYGYTF; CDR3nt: TGTGCCAGCAGTCGACAGAGCTATGGCTACACCTTC
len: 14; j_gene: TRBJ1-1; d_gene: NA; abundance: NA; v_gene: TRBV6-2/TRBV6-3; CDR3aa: CASSQEGLNTEAFF; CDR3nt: TGTGCCAGCAGTCAAGAGGGATTGAACACTGAAGCTTTCTTT
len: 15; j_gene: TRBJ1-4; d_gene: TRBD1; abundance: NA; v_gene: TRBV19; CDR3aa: CASSPSRDRVIGLFF; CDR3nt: TGTGCCAGTAGTCCGAGCCGGGACAGGGTGATTGGACTGTTTTTT
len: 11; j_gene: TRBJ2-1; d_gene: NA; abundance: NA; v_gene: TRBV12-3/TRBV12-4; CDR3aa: CASSARLELFF; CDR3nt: TGTGCCAGCAGCGCTCGACTAGAGCTGTTCTTC
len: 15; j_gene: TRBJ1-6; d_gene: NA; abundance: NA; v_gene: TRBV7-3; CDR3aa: CASNYLDRSHSPLHF; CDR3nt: TGTGCCAGCAACTACCTTGACAGGAGTCATTCACCCCTCCACTTT
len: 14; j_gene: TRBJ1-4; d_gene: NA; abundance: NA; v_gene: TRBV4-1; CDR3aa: CASSQVRTAEQLFF; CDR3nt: TGCGCCAGCAGCCAAGTACGAACCGCCGAACAGCTGTTTTTT
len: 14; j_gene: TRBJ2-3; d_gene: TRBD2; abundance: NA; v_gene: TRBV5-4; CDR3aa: CASRERGAPNTQYF; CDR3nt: TGTGCCAGCAGGGAGCGGGGGGCGCCCAATACGCAGTATTTT
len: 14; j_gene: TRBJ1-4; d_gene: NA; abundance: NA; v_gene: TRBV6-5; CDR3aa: CASSYSEGYEKLFF; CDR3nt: TGTGCCAGCAGTTACTCGGAAGGGTATGAAAAACTGTTTTTT
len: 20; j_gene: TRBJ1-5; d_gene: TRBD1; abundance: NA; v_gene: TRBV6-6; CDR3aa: CASSYKPRDRAGRGNQPQHF; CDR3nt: TGTGCCAGCAGCTACAAACCCCGGGACAGGGCTGGGCGCGGCAATCAGCCCCAGCATTTT
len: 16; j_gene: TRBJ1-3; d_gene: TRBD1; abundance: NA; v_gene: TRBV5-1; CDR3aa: CASSLGTGGRNNTIYF; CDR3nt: TGCGCCAGCAGCTTGGGGACAGGGGGCAGGAACAACACCATATATTTT
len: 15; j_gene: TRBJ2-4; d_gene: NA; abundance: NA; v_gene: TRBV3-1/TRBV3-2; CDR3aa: CASSNALQRKNIQYF; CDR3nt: TGTGCCAGCAGCAACGCTTTGCAAAGAAAAAACATTCAGTACTTC
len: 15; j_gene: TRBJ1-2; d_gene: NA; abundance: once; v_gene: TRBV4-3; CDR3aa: CASSQVNLGAYGYTF; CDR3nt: TGCGCCAGCAGCCAAGTCAATTTGGGCGCGTATGGCTACACCTTC
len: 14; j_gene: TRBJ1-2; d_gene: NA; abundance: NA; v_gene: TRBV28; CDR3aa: CASSFGARDYGYTF; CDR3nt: TGTGCCAGCAGTTTTGGGGCTAGGGACTATGGCTACACCTTC
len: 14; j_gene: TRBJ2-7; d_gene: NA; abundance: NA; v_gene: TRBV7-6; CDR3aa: CASSLEVWGHEQYF; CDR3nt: TGTGCCAGCAGCTTAGAGGTTTGGGGGCACGAGCAGTACTTC
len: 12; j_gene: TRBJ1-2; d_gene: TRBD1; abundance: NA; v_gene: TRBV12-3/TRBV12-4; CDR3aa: CASSLGQRPVTF; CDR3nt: TGTGCCAGCAGTTTGGGACAGCGGCCCGTGACCTTC
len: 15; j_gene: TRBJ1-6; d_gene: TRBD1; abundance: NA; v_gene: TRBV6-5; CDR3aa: CASRETGKRNSPLHF; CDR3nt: TGTGCCAGCAGGGAGACAGGGAAGAGAAATTCACCCCTCCACTTT
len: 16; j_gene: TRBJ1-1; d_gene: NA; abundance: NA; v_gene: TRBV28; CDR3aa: CASSFLGTTMNTEAFF; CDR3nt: TGTGCCAGCAGTTTCCTGGGCACCACTATGAACACTGAAGCTTTCTTT
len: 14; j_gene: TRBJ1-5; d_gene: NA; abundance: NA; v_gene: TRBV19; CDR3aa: CASSPGHSNQPQHF; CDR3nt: TGTGCCAGTAGCCCCGGACATTCCAATCAGCCCCAGCATTTT
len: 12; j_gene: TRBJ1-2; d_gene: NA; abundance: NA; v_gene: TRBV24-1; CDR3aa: CATSDFRNGYTF; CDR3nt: TGTGCCACCAGTGATTTTCGGAATGGCTACACCTTC
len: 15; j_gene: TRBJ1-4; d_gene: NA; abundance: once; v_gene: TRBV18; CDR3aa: CASSPPVQVGEKLFF; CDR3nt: TGTGCCAGCTCACCACCGGTGCAGGTTGGTGAAAAACTGTTTTTT